This T cell receptor beta chain was found in a study of beta chain features in type 1 diabetes. Study-wide results and caveats: Type 1 diabetes patients had TCRB CDR3s that were shorter (moderately but significantly so) in all four CD4+ subsets. Any HLA type influence on TCRB rearrangement was left unresolved here.

Since all of the isolated RNA was reverse transcribed, expressed TCRB transcripts were what got sequenced. Around 3.9 million reads per sample were averaged for naive, central memory and regulatory samples. The assay was immunoSEQ multiplex PCR, and TCRdb's table has in-frame clones only and misses some. This table holds fewer than 350,000 clones, approximately 15% found once. The collection from each donor was one heparinised blood draw averaging roughly 100 mL. Stem cell-like memory, regulatory, central memory and naive CD4+ cells were sorted via CD45RO/CCR7/CD25/CD127/CD95/CD27. Germline CDR1 SGHTA, CDR2 FQGNSA. The trim removed 5 bases at V and 10 bases at J, leaving 2 bases unmatched. This CDR3 has 11 residues. This clone was counted between two and nine times. Its antigen is not known.

What was sequenced was naive CD4+ T cells from blood. This sequence was found in a man aged 18 to 30 with type 1 diabetes. The chain carries TRBV7-2 and TRBJ2-1; 7 bases are a match to TRBD2. Here the CDR3 reads CASSLGGEQFF. For the CDR3, the DNA is TGTGCCAGCAGCCTCGGGGGGGAGCAGTTCTTC.